A selection of T cell receptor beta chains follows, all from one sample in a study of control samples from healthy donors and cancer patients. TCRdb's copy holds only in-frame clones and misses some; the assay was immunoSEQ multiplex PCR. The data contain some 130,000 clones, around 90% of them singletons. Specimen: blood. The source of these receptors is a man younger than 35 in good health. The CDR3 runs from the conserved cysteine through the conserved F or W. The D gene is left open where the match is weak. Clone sizes are given selectively: once, few, many, or a class where the clone is expanded.

clone_size	cdr3_length	v_call	j_call	d_call	cdr3_nt	cdr3_aa
NA	12	TRBV9	TRBJ1-2	NA	TGTGCCAGCAGCGTACTGAACTATGGCTACACCTTC	CASSVLNYGYTF
NA	13	TRBV6-2/TRBV6-3	TRBJ2-7	NA	TGTGCCAGCAGTTGGCGGGGCTCCTACGAGCAGTACTTC	CASSWRGSYEQYF
NA	14	TRBV30	TRBJ1-6	NA	TGTGCCTGGAGGATGACAAGGGTTAATTCACCCCTCCACTTT	CAWRMTRVNSPLHF
few	17	TRBV27	TRBJ2-1	TRBD2	TGTGCCAGCAGTTTTGCCCCAGCGGGGGACTCCTACAATGAGCAGTTCTTC	CASSFAPAGDSYNEQFF
NA	16	TRBV5-5	TRBJ2-2	TRBD2	TGTGCCAGCAGCTTGGTGATGGGGGAGGGCACCGGGGAGCTGTTTTTT	CASSLVMGEGTGELFF
NA	13	TRBV6-1	TRBJ2-3	NA	TGTGCCAGCAGTGAACGGATGACGGATACGCAGTATTTT	CASSERMTDTQYF
NA	15	TRBV7-9	TRBJ2-7	TRBD2	TGTGCCAGCAGCGATTATAGCGGGGGGGCGGACGAGCAGTACTTC	CASSDYSGGADEQYF
NA	15	TRBV30	TRBJ2-1	TRBD1	TGTGCCTGGAGTTCCCGGACAGGTTCATGGAATGAGCAGTTCTTC	CAWSSRTGSWNEQFF
few	15	TRBV3-1/TRBV3-2	TRBJ2-2	TRBD1	TGTGCCAGCAGCCAAAACGACAGGGGCTCCGGGGAGCTGTTTTTT	CASSQNDRGSGELFF
NA	16	TRBV19	TRBJ1-6	NA	TGTGCCAGTACCCAAGGCGTGGCAGCCCGGAATTCACCCCTCCACTTT	CASTQGVAARNSPLHF
NA	15	TRBV5-1	TRBJ1-3	TRBD1	TGCGCCAGCAGCTTCCAGGGGGCGGTGGGAAACACCATATATTTT	CASSFQGAVGNTIYF
NA	14	TRBV5-6	TRBJ1-1	NA	TGTGCCAGCAGCTTGGGTAACGGGTTCGGCGAAGCTTTCTTT	CASSLGNGFGEAFF
once	14	TRBV7-2	TRBJ2-5	NA	TGTGCCAGCAGCTTAGTGCAGGGAGGAGAGACCCAGTACTTC	CASSLVQGGETQYF
NA	15	TRBV3-1/TRBV3-2	TRBJ1-3	NA	TGTGCCAGCAGCCAAGATCTCCAGTCAGGAAACACCATATATTTT	CASSQDLQSGNTIYF
NA	14	TRBV19	TRBJ1-5	NA	TGTGCCAGTAGTATCCGACAGAGCAATCAGCCCCAGCATTTT	CASSIRQSNQPQHF
NA	15	TRBV6-5	TRBJ2-7	NA	TGTGCCAGCAGTTACGTAAGACTCCGGACGGTCGAGCAGTACTTC	CASSYVRLRTVEQYF
NA	13	TRBV19	TRBJ1-1	NA	TGTGCCAGTAAAGAGGAGAGGAACACTGAAGCTTTCTTT	CASKEERNTEAFF
NA	17	TRBV4-2	TRBJ2-6	TRBD2	TGTGCCAGCACCAAGGGACTAGCGGGGGCTGGGGCCAACGTCCTGACTTTC	CASTKGLAGAGANVLTF
once	17	TRBV2	TRBJ1-5	TRBD1	TGTGCCAGCAGTGGGGGGCAGGGGGCGTGGGGCAATCAGCCCCAGCATTTT	CASSGGQGAWGNQPQHF
NA	14	TRBV12-5	TRBJ1-2	NA	TGTGCTAGTGGTTTGTCGGGGGTAGGCTATGGCTACACCTTC	CASGLSGVGYGYTF
NA	14	TRBV11-1	TRBJ2-7	TRBD1	TGTGCCAGCAGTTTCCAGACAGGGCCCTACGAGCAGTACTTC	CASSFQTGPYEQYF
NA	12	TRBV2	TRBJ1-2	NA	TGTGCCAGCAGTGGCTCAGTCTATGGTTACACCTTC	CASSGSVYGYTF
few	14	TRBV5-1	TRBJ2-1	TRBD2	TGCGCCAGCAGCTTGGAATTCGGGGGGGATGAGCAGTTCTTC	CASSLEFGGDEQFF
NA	16	TRBV27	TRBJ1-1	TRBD1	TGTGCCAGCAGAGGACAGGGGGCCAGCATGAACACTGAAGCTTTCTTT	CASRGQGASMNTEAFF
NA	17	TRBV7-6	TRBJ2-3	NA	TGTGCCAGCAGCTCTGCCGACAGGGTGGGGGGGAGAGATACGCAGTATTTT	CASSSADRVGGRDTQYF
few	15	TRBV27	TRBJ2-1	TRBD1	TGTGCCAGCAGTCCTCGGACAGGTCGATCCAATGAGCAGTTCTTC	CASSPRTGRSNEQFF
NA	14	TRBV6-1	TRBJ2-7	NA	TGTGCCAGCAGTGAACGACCGAGTCCCTACGAGCAGTACTTC	CASSERPSPYEQYF
NA	12	TRBV29-1	TRBJ1-1	TRBD1	TGCAGCGGACAGGGGTTGAACACTGAAGCTTTCTTT	CSGQGLNTEAFF
NA	13	TRBV20-1	TRBJ2-5	NA	TGCAGTGCTAGTTTAGTAGCGTCAGAGACCCAGTACTTC	CSASLVASETQYF
NA	15	TRBV3-1/TRBV3-2	TRBJ1-5	NA	TGTGCCAGCAGCCAAGATGGGGGTAGGGATCAGCCCCAGCATTTT	CASSQDGGRDQPQHF
NA	13	TRBV7-9	TRBJ2-2	NA	TGTGCCAGCAGACTAGGGGGGACCGGGGAGCTGTTTTTT	CASRLGGTGELFF
few	12	TRBV2	TRBJ1-1	NA	TGTGCCACCCGGGAGGATAGCACTGAAGCTTTCTTT	CATREDSTEAFF
NA	16	TRBV4-2	TRBJ2-4	NA	TGTGCCAGCAGCCAAGGGATAGGGGACGGCAAAAACATTCAGTACTTC	CASSQGIGDGKNIQYF
NA	15	TRBV2	TRBJ2-3	TRBD1	TGTGCCACCTCCAGGGGGCAGCCTAGCACAGATACGCAGTATTTT	CATSRGQPSTDTQYF
NA	12	TRBV6-1	TRBJ1-2	NA	TGTGCCAGCAGTGAACCGGGGGCCGCCTACACCTTC	CASSEPGAAYTF
few	17	TRBV7-8	TRBJ2-1	NA	TGTGCCAGCAGCTTAGTTGAGGCGGGGCCCACCTACAATGAGCAGTTCTTC	CASSLVEAGPTYNEQFF
NA	14	TRBV27	TRBJ1-1	NA	TGTGCCAGCAGTTTTAGGCGTATGAACACTGAAGCTTTCTTT	CASSFRRMNTEAFF
NA	14	TRBV7-6	TRBJ1-2	NA	TGTGCCAGCAGCATGACAGGTTCTAACTATGGCTACACCTTC	CASSMTGSNYGYTF
NA	12	TRBV9	TRBJ2-3	NA	TGTGCCAGCTCCTCTCTTGCAGATACGCAGTATTTT	CASSSLADTQYF
NA	13	TRBV19	TRBJ2-7	NA	TGTGCCAGTAGTACCCAGGGCAGCTACGAGCAGTACTTC	CASSTQGSYEQYF
NA	13	TRBV7-9	TRBJ2-7	NA	TGTGCCAGCAGCCCACGGACGTCCTACGAGCAGTACTTC	CASSPRTSYEQYF
once	15	TRBV7-9	TRBJ1-2	NA	TGTGCCAGCAGCACAACAGTGAACGCTAACTATGGCTACACCTTC	CASSTTVNANYGYTF
NA	13	TRBV3-1/TRBV3-2	TRBJ1-2	NA	TGTGCCAGCAGCCATCGGCAGGGGCCTGGCTACACCTTC	CASSHRQGPGYTF
NA	14	TRBV5-6	TRBJ1-2	NA	TGTGCCAGCAGTTCCCTTGCGGGGGACTATGGCTACACCTTC	CASSSLAGDYGYTF
NA	16	TRBV5-1	TRBJ1-4	NA	TGCGCCAGCAGCTCCGGATTAGGTGCAACTAATGAAAAACTGTTTTTT	CASSSGLGATNEKLFF
NA	14	TRBV6-5	TRBJ1-2	NA	TGTGCCAGCAGTTACTCGAGGCCATACAATGGCTACACCTTC	CASSYSRPYNGYTF
few	16	TRBV6-4	TRBJ2-3	TRBD2	TGTGCCAGCAGTGAGGGACTAGCGGGGGGGCCAGATACGCAGTATTTT	CASSEGLAGGPDTQYF
NA	14	TRBV7-9	TRBJ2-7	NA	TGTGCCAGCAGTGTAGGGGGAAGCTCCTACGAGCAGTACTTC	CASSVGGSSYEQYF
NA	15	TRBV6-4	TRBJ1-1	NA	TGTGCCAGCAGTGAAGGGGCAGGAAAGAACACTGAAGCTTTCTTT	CASSEGAGKNTEAFF
NA	15	TRBV6-2/TRBV6-3	TRBJ2-2	NA	TGTGCCAGCAGTTACATGGGACCGAACACCGGGGAGCTGTTTTTT	CASSYMGPNTGELFF
NA	12	TRBV6-5	TRBJ1-2	NA	TGTGCCACCTCGGCAGGCAACTATGGCTACACCTTC	CATSAGNYGYTF
NA	15	TRBV27	TRBJ2-1	TRBD1	TGTGCCAGCAGTTTCGGGACAGGGAGGAACAATGAGCAGTTCTTC	CASSFGTGRNNEQFF
NA	16	TRBV6-2/TRBV6-3	TRBJ2-7	NA	TGTGCCAGCAGTGATGGACCGGGACAAAGCTCCTACGAGCAGTACTTC	CASSDGPGQSSYEQYF
NA	13	TRBV7-6	TRBJ2-1	NA	TGTGCCAGCAGCTTAAGGCAGGGCAATGAGCAGTTCTTC	CASSLRQGNEQFF